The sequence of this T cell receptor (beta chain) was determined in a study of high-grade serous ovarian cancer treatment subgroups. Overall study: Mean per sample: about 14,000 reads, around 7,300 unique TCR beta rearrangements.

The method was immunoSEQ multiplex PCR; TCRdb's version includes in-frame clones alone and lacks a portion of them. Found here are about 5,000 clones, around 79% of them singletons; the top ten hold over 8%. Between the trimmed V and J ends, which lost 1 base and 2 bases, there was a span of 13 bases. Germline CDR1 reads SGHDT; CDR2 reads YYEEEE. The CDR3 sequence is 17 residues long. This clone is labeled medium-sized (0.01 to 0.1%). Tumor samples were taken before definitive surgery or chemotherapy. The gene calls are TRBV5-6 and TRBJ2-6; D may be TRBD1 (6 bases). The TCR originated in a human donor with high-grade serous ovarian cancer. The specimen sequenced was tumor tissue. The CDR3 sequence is CASSLLQGSTGANVLTF. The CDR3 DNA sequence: TGTGCCAGCAGCTTGCTCCAGGGGTCCACTGGGGCCAACGTCCTGACTTTC.